The 15 T cell receptor beta chains below were found in one sample sequenced in a study of blood T cell repertoires in COVID-19. Sequencing used immunoSEQ multiplex PCR; TCRdb keeps in-frame clones, though not all of them. The table shows 250,000 to 300,000 clones, with around 90% occurring only once. Input material: PBMCs or T cells enriched from blood (not recorded which). These receptors were collected from a woman in her twenties or thirties who had recovered from COVID-19.

V gene TRBV3-1 (or the pseudogene TRBV3-2) combines with J gene TRBJ2-1; the D is unclear. This CDR3 has 16 residues. With 4 bases removed from V and 0 bases from J, the gap between germline ends came to 13 bases. Germline lookup yields CDR1 LGHDT and CDR2 YNNKEL (reference sequence). This chain's CDR3 is CASSPPGWSSYNEQFF. DNA for the CDR3: TGTGCCAGCAGCCCCCCTGGGTGGAGCTCCTACAATGAGCAGTTCTTC.

J is TRBJ1-5 and V is TRBV2; no reliable D call. The CDR3 totals 14 residues. Germline-derived CDR1 and CDR2 are SNHLY and FYNNEI. The ends were cut back, 1 base at V and 7 bases at J, with 11 bases in the middle. CDR3 sequence (DNA): TGTGCCAGCAGTGAAGTGTTGCAGTGGCAGCCCCAGCATTTT. This encodes CASSEVLQWQPQHF.

V and J are TRBV3-1 (or the pseudogene TRBV3-2) and TRBJ1-3; tentative D call: TRBD1 (6 bases). Trimming stripped 6 bases from V and 0 bases from J, with 9 bases between. The V gene's germline CDR1 is LGHDT and CDR2 YNNKEL (reference sequence). The CDR3 loop spans 14 amino acids. In nucleotides, the CDR3 is TGTGCCAGCAGTCTGGACAGCTCTGGAAACACCATATATTTT. It is translated as CASSLDSSGNTIYF.

The CDR3 DNA sequence: TGTGCCAGCTCACCCTCACGACAAACGATCTCCTACGAGCAGTACTTC. This encodes CASSPSRQTISYEQYF. J is TRBJ2-7 and V is TRBV18; D is unresolved. Germline CDR1 and CDR2: KGHSH and LQKENI. V shed 3 bases and J shed 0 bases, with 15 bases lying between them. CDR3 size: 16 residues.

This rearrangement joins TRBV7-3 to TRBJ2-6; D not resolved. V dropped 5 bases and J dropped 0 bases, with 8 bases sitting between them. Germline V gene data show CDR1 as SGHTA and CDR2 as FQGTGA. The CDR3 spans 15 residues. CDR3 nucleotides: TGTGCCAGCAGCAGTACAAGCTCTGGGGCCAACGTCCTGACTTTC. This translates into CASSSTSSGANVLTF.

This chain connects TRBV6-5 to TRBJ2-7, with 8 bases that match TRBD1. CDR3 size: 16 residues. In germline, CDR1 is MNHEY, CDR2 SVGAGI. With 0 bases clipped from V and 2 bases from J, the junction kept 6 bases outside the gene matches. The CDR3: CASSYSTGQATYEQYF. CDR3 coding DNA: TGTGCCAGCAGTTACTCGACGGGACAGGCTACCTACGAGCAGTACTTC.

In nucleotides, the CDR3 is TGTGCCTGGAGTGAGAGGGGGACTAGCGGGATCTACGAGCAGTACTTC. This codes for CAWSERGTSGIYEQYF. The V call is TRBV30, the J call TRBJ2-7; 13 bases agree with TRBD2. Trimming removed 1 base from V and 3 bases from J; junction bases left unmatched: 6. Germline assignment: CDR1 GTSNPN and CDR2 SVGIG (reference sequence). The CDR3 spans 16 residues. The full variable domain, in which reference TRBV30 and TRBJ2-7 provide the parts outside the CDR3, is SQTIHQWPATLVQPVGSPLSLECTVEGTSNPNLYWYRQAAGRGLQLLFYSVGIGQISSEVPQNLSASRPQDRQFILSSKKLLLSDSGFYLCAWSERGTSGIYEQYFGPGTRLTVT.

V usage is TRBV25-1 and J usage is TRBJ1-3; the D gene is possibly TRBD1 (5 bases). The CDR3 runs 14 residues. The V end lost 3 bases, the J end lost 0 bases, and 6 bases lay between the germline ends. Germline V CDR1 and CDR2: MGHDK, SYGVNS. This CDR3 reads CASSDQGSGNTIYF. The CDR3 DNA is TGTGCCAGCAGTGACCAGGGCTCTGGAAACACCATATATTTT.

This rearrangement joins TRBV5-1 to TRBJ1-6; D gene uncertain. Germline values: CDR1 SGHRS, CDR2 YFSETQ. Trimming removed 0 bases from V and 4 bases from J, with 11 bases in between. The CDR3 loop spans 16 amino acids. CDR3 sequence: CASSLDDGGYNSPLHF. CDR3 DNA: TGCGCCAGCAGCTTGGACGACGGAGGATATAATTCACCCCTCCACTTT.

This CDR3 is CATSASGTTDTQYF. The CDR3 coding sequence is TGTGCCACCAGTGCTAGCGGGACCACAGATACGCAGTATTTT. The rearrangement uses TRBV24-1 and TRBJ2-3; 9 bases fit TRBD2. V shed 5 bases and J 2 bases; nucleotides not matched to a gene: 1. Germline assignment: CDR1 KGHDR and CDR2 SFDVKD. The CDR3 runs 14 residues.

This clone appeared once. The CDR3 region is CAWSVHSDSNQPQHF. Here the CDR3 DNA reads TGTGCCTGGAGTGTACATAGTGACTCAAATCAGCCCCAGCATTTT. The gene calls are TRBV30 and TRBJ1-5, with D hard to call. Trimming pared 0 bases from V and 4 bases from J, leaving 13 bases between. The CDR3 covers 15 residues. Germline CDR1 and CDR2: GTSNPN and SVGIG (reference sequence).

The rearrangement uses TRBV11-2 and TRBJ1-5, with D perhaps matching TRBD1 (5 bases). The germline CDR1 and CDR2 sequences are SGHAT and FQNNGV. This CDR3 is built from 13 residues. V was cut by 1 base and J by 6 bases, with 7 bases left in between. The CDR3 DNA reads as TGTGCCAGCAGCTTAGGGGGGGGTCAGCCCCAGCATTTT. Residues: CASSLGGGQPQHF.

The chain is built from TRBV6-5 and TRBJ2-5; 8 bases are shared with TRBD2. Germline lookup yields CDR1 MNHEY and CDR2 SVGAGI. J was trimmed by 5 bases and V by 0 bases; bases with no gene match: 5. The CDR3 loop spans 15 amino acids. The CDR3 spells CASSYSAGAGETQYF. Here the CDR3 DNA reads TGTGCCAGCAGTTACTCAGCGGGAGCGGGGGAGACCCAGTACTTC.

The CDR3 loop reads CATTGRPGGENNQPQHF. CDR3 DNA: TGCGCCACCACGGGACGACCAGGGGGCGAGAACAATCAGCCCCAGCATTTT. The chain joins TRBV10-1 to TRBJ1-5, with 8 bases identical to TRBD1. The junction had 17 bases not matched to a gene; V was cut back by 10 bases and J by 3 bases. The CDR3 has 17 amino acids. The germline CDR1 and CDR2 sequences are WNHNN and SYGVQD (reference sequence).

This clone has a single count. The chain links TRBV7-6 to TRBJ2-6; 11 bases match TRBD1. The germline gives CDR1 SGHVS, CDR2 FNYEAQ. This CDR3 comprises 18 residues. V lost 1 base, J lost 4 bases, and 6 bases stayed unmatched. CDR3: CASSLVLGQGAGANVLTF. For the CDR3, the DNA is TGTGCCAGCAGCTTAGTTTTAGGACAGGGGGCCGGGGCCAACGTCCTGACTTTC. The full variable domain, rest sourced from reference TRBV7-6 and TRBJ2-6, is GAGVSQSPRYKVTKRGQDVALRCDPISGHVSLYWYRQALGQGPEFLTYFNYEAQQDKSGLPNDRFSAERPEGSISTLTIQRTEQRDSAMYRCASSLVLGQGAGANVLTFGAGSRLTVL.